This passage covers 19 T cell receptor beta chains from one sample sequenced in a study of T cell repertoires in cytomegalovirus infection. Their antigen targets remain unknown. One entry per CDR3 protein, called by TCRdb with MiXCR from the reads. The repertoire includes 700,000 to 950,000 distinct CDR3 sequences, around a third of them detected once, and over 10% sits in the top ten. Sequenced here: cultured CD8+ T cells from PBMCs, sampled from culture after CMV antigen stimulation. The receptors stem from a human donor in good health (CMV status not recorded). Some clones in this sample may be carry-over from other donors' samples.

The sample holds a few counts of this clonotype. The chain recombines TRBV19 with TRBJ1-2, with TRBD1 identical over 12 bases. The CDR3 length is 15 residues. Trimming removed 7 bases from V and 7 bases from J; junction bases left unmatched: 10. CDR1 and CDR2 from the germline V gene are LNHDA and SQIVND (reference sequence). CDR3 in DNA: TGTGCCAGTAATTACCGGGACAGGGGGCGTGCTGGCTACACCTTC. Translating it yields CASNYRDRGRAGYTF.

The chain couples TRBV6-5 to TRBJ2-1; weak D call: TRBD2 (5 bases). The CDR3 length is 16 residues. V was trimmed by 2 bases and J by 8 bases, leaving 19 bases between them. The germline V gene encodes CDR1 MNHEY and CDR2 SVGAGI. CDR3 DNA sequence: TGTGCCAGCAGTTACAGCCTAGCAGCTGGGAGCCATGAGCAGTTCTTC. Translating gives CASSYSLAAGSHEQFF.

The J gene is TRBJ1-3, the V gene TRBV7-9, with 11 bases matching TRBD1. There are 16 residues in the CDR3. V was clipped by 4 bases and J by 3 bases; unmatched bases: 5. The V gene's germline CDR1 is SEHNR and CDR2 FQNEAQ (reference sequence). The CDR3 sequence is CASSSGQGAYGNTIYF. The CDR3 DNA sequence: TGTGCCAGCAGCTCCGGACAGGGGGCGTATGGAAACACCATATATTTT.

The rearrangement joins TRBV7-9 to TRBJ2-7, with 10 bases that match TRBD2. CDR1 SEHNR and CDR2 FQNEAQ come from the germline V gene (reference sequence). This CDR3 region has 15 residues. V shed 4 bases, J shed 3 bases, and the junction held 6 bases outside the gene matches. CDR3 DNA sequence: TGTGCCAGCAGCTCACCAGGACTAGCGGACTACGAGCAGTACGTC. Translated, it gives CASSSPGLADYEQYV.

This clonotype was detected many times. J is TRBJ2-1 and V is TRBV7-2; D is undetermined. Germline CDR1 SGHTA, CDR2 FQGNSA. V was shortened by 0 bases and J by 12 bases, with 12 bases between the two germline ends. The CDR3 consists of 13 residues. The CDR3 is CASSLAGGRAQFF. CDR3 DNA sequence: TGTGCCAGCAGCTTAGCGGGCGGTCGCGCGCAGTTCTTC.

This clonotype appeared a few times. The chain recombines TRBV27 with TRBJ2-1, with TRBD2 matching over 10 bases. V was clipped by 8 bases and J by 4 bases; unmatched bases: 11. Germline CDR1 MNHEY, CDR2 SMNVEV (reference sequence). The CDR3 totals 16 residues. The CDR3 spells CASSSGGAPFYNEQFF. As DNA, the CDR3 is TGTGCCAGCTCCAGCGGGGGGGCCCCCTTTTACAATGAGCAGTTCTTC.

The sample holds a few counts of this clonotype. The rearrangement joins TRBV7-3 to TRBJ2-5; D is ambiguous. Germline CDR1 reads SGHTA; CDR2 reads FQGTGA. The CDR3 totals 14 residues. The germline V and J ends were trimmed by 5 bases and 0 bases, with 10 bases remaining between them. The CDR3 DNA reads as TGTGCCAGCAGCGCAACAGCGTACCAAGAGACCCAGTACTTC. This encodes CASSATAYQETQYF.

This chain links TRBV5-5 with TRBJ1-5; a possible D gene is TRBD1 (5 bases). Germline-derived CDR1 and CDR2 are SGHKS and YYEKEE (reference sequence). The CDR3 has 14 residues. Deletions cut 4 bases from V and 5 bases from J, with 13 bases between. CDR3 DNA: TGTGCCAGCAGCCAGGGACGGGAGGATCAGCCCCAGCATTTT. The encoded protein is CASSQGREDQPQHF.

CDR3: CASRETGGKNTEAFF. DNA of the CDR3: TGCGCCAGCAGGGAAACAGGGGGCAAGAACACTGAAGCTTTCTTT. The rearrangement links TRBV4-1 to TRBJ1-1; TRBD1 matches at 9 bases. Germline assignment: CDR1 MGHRA and CDR2 YSYEKL. CDR3 size: 15 residues. The V and J ends lost 6 bases and 1 base, in that order; junction bases with no gene match: 6.

The CDR3, as DNA: TGTGCCAGCACACAGGGGGAGTACACTGAAGCTTTCTTT. It is translated as CASTQGEYTEAFF. This sequence joins TRBV28 and TRBJ1-1; 8 bases line up with TRBD1. The CDR3 has 13 amino acids. Germline V gives CDR1 MDHEN, CDR2 SYDVKM. With 7 bases clipped from V and 3 bases from J, the junction kept 4 bases outside the gene matches.

The rearrangement uses TRBV4-3 and TRBJ2-5; D might be TRBD2 (6 bases). Trimming stripped 0 bases from V and 5 bases from J, with 10 bases between. This CDR3 is 14 amino acids long. Germline V gives CDR1 LGHNA, CDR2 YSLEER. CDR3 bases: TGCGCCAGCAGCCAAGATTCGGGGGAGGAGACCCAGTACTTC. Translated, it gives CASSQDSGEETQYF.

The chain recombines TRBV25-1 with TRBJ1-6; D gene ambiguous. CDR3 length: 15 residues. Looked up from germline, CDR1 is MGHDK and CDR2 is SYGVNS. Deletions cut 0 bases from V and 10 bases from J, with 13 bases between. The DNA of the CDR3 is TGTGCCAGCAGTGAATATACAAGGGAAGGATCACCCCTCCACTTT. Protein product: CASSEYTREGSPLHF. The full variable domain, its missing parts supplied by reference TRBV25-1 and TRBJ1-6, is EADIYQTPRYLVIGTGKKITLECSQTMGHDKMYWYQQDPGMELHLIHYSYGVNSTEKGDLSSESTVSRIRTEHFPLTLESARPSHTSQYLCASSEYTREGSPLHFGNGTRLTVT.

The table lists this clonotype with a few counts. The chain links TRBV15 to TRBJ1-2; D unresolved. This CDR3 contains 15 residues. V was trimmed by 0 bases and J by 2 bases, leaving 10 bases between them. Germline CDR1 and CDR2: LNHNV and YYDKDF (reference sequence). The CDR3 loop is CATSRDLRANYGYTF. The CDR3 region has the DNA TGTGCCACCAGCAGAGATCTTCGAGCAAACTATGGCTACACCTTC.

The V gene is TRBV10-3, the J gene TRBJ2-6, with D unresolved. Germline V gene lookup returns CDR1 ENHRY and CDR2 SYGVKD. Trimming cost V 4 bases and J 2 bases, with 15 bases left between them. This CDR3 comprises 17 residues. DNA of the CDR3: TGTGCCATCAGTGGGTACCTACTCAGAGCTGGGGCCAACGTCCTGACTTTC. Translating gives CAISGYLLRAGANVLTF.

The table lists this clonotype with a few counts. The rearrangement uses TRBV5-4 and TRBJ2-3; 8 nucleotides agree with TRBD2. Germline loops: CDR1 SGHNT, CDR2 YYREEE (reference sequence). Trimming at V came to 0 bases and at J to 14 bases, leaving 5 bases not matched to a gene. This CDR3 comprises 12 residues. The CDR3 loop is CASSLGGGLWYF. In DNA, the CDR3 is TGTGCCAGCAGCTTGGGCGGGGGGTTGTGGTATTTT.

This chain joins TRBV19 and TRBJ1-6; 8 bases map to TRBD1. V dropped 10 bases and J dropped 7; count of bases not matched to a gene: 15. The CDR3 length is 16 residues. Germline CDR1 is LNHDA and CDR2 is SQIVND (reference sequence). As DNA, the CDR3 is TGTGCCACCGGGACAGGTTTTGAATATCCGAATTCACCCCTCCACTTT. It is translated as CATGTGFEYPNSPLHF.

This clonotype was seen a few times. V and J are TRBV7-3 and TRBJ1-1; D uncertain. Germline V lookup: CDR1 SGHTA, CDR2 FQGTGA. Trimming took 0 bases from V and 1 from J, leaving 6 bases between them. This CDR3 has 14 residues. The CDR3 sequence: CASSLTAANTEAFF. Here the CDR3 DNA reads TGTGCCAGCAGCTTAACCGCAGCGAACACTGAAGCTTTCTTT.

A word on this clonotype: This may be a read error, as it is one base from a much larger clone. The rearrangement links TRBV7-2 to TRBJ1-1; perhaps TRBD1 as D (5 bases). The germline gives CDR1 SGHTA, CDR2 FQGNSA. Trimming took 3 bases from V and 12 from J, leaving 8 bases between them. The CDR3 has 10 residues. DNA of the CDR3: TGTGCCAGCAGCTTCGGGGCGACTTTCTTT. Its translation: CASSFGATFF.

This chain joins TRBV27 and TRBJ1-5; D might be TRBD1 (5 bases). V was clipped by 0 bases and J by 0 bases, with 15 bases between them. Germline CDR1 and CDR2: MNHEY and SMNVEV (reference sequence). The CDR3 is 18 amino acids. Here the CDR3 reads CASSLSIPDSYSNQPQHF. The CDR3 nucleotides read TGTGCCAGCAGTTTATCGATCCCCGACAGTTATAGCAATCAGCCCCAGCATTTT.